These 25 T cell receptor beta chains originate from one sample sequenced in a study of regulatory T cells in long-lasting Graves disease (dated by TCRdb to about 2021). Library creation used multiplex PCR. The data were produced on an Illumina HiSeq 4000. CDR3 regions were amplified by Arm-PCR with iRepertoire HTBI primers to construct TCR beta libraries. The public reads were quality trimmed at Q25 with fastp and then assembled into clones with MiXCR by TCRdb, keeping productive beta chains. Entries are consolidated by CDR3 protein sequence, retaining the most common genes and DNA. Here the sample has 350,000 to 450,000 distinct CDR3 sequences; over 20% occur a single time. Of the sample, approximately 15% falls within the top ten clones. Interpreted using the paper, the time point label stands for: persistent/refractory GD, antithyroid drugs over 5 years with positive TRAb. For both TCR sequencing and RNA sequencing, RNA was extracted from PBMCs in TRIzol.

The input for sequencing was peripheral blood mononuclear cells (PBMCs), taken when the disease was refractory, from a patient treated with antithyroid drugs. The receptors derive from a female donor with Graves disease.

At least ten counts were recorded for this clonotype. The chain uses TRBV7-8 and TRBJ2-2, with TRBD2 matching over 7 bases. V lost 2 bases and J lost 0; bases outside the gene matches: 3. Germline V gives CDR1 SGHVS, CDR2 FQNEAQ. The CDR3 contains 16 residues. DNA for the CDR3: TGTGCCAGCAGCTTACAAGCGGGAACGAACACCGGGGAGCTGTTTTTT. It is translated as CASSLQAGTNTGELFF.

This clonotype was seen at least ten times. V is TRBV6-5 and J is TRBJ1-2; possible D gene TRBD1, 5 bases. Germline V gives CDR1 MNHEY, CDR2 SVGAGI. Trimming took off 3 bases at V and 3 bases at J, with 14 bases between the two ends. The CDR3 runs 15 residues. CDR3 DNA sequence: TGTGCCAGCAGTTATTGGTCGGGACGGGACTATGGCTACACCTTC. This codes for CASSYWSGRDYGYTF.

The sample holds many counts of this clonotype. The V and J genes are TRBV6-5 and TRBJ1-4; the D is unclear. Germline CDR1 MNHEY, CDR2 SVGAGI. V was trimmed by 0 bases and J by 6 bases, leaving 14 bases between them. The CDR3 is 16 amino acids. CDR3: CASSYSIGVSDEKLFF. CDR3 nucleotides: TGTGCCAGCAGTTACTCGATCGGCGTATCCGATGAAAAACTGTTTTTT.

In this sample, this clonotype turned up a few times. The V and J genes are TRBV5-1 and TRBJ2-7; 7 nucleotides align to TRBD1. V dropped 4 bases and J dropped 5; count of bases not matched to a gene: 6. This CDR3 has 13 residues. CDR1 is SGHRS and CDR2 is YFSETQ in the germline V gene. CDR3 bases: TGCGCCAGCAGCCTCGGGACAGCCAACGAGCAGTACTTC. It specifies CASSLGTANEQYF.

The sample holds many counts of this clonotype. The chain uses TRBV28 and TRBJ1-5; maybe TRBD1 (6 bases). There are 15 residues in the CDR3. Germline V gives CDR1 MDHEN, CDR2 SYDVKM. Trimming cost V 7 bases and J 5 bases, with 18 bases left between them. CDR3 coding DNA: TGTGCCAGCATACCTACAGGGAAGTCTGATCAGCCCCAGCATTTT. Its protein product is CASIPTGKSDQPQHF.

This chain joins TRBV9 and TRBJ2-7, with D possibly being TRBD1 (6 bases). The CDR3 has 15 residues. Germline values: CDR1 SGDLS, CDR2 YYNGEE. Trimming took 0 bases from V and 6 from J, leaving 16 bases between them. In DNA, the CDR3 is TGTGCCAGCAGCGTAGGCATGGGACAACCCCTCGAGCAGTACTTC. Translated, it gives CASSVGMGQPLEQYF.

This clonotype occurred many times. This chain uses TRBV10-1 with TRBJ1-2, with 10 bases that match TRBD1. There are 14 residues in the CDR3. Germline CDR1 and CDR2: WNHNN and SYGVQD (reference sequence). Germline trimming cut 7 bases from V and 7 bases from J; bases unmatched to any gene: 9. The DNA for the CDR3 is TGCGCCAGCAACCCGGGACAGGGGCTGAGTGGCTACACCTTC. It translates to CASNPGQGLSGYTF.

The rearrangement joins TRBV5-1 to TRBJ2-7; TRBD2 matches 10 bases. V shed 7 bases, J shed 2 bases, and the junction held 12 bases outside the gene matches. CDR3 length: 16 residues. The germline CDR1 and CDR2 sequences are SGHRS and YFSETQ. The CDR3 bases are TGCGCCAGCCGCGACGGACCAGCGGGAGGGACCTACGAGCAGTACTTC. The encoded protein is CASRDGPAGGTYEQYF.

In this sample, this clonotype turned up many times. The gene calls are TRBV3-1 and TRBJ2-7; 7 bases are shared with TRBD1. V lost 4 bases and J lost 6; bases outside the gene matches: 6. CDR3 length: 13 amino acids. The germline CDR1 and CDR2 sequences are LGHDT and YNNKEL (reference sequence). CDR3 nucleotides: TGTGCCAGCAGCCCCCCGGGACAGCCCGAGCAGTACTTC. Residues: CASSPPGQPEQYF.

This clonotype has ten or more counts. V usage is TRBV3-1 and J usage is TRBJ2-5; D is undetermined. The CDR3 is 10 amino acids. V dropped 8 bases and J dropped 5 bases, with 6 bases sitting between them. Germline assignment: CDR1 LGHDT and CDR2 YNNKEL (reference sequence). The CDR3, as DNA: TGTGCCAGCGGTACGGAGACCCAGTACTTC. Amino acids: CASGTETQYF.

The CDR3 spells CASSLSVEPNTEAFF. The DNA of the CDR3 is TGTGCCAGCAGTTTATCCGTGGAACCAAACACTGAAGCTTTCTTT. V and J are TRBV27 and TRBJ1-1; D is undetermined. V shed 0 bases and J shed 2 bases, with 10 bases lying between them. CDR1 MNHEY and CDR2 SMNVEV come from the germline V gene (reference sequence). The CDR3 is 15 amino acids.

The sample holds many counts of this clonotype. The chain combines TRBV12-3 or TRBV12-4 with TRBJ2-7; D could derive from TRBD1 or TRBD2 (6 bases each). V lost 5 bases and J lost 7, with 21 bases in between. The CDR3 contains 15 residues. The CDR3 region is CASSPTGGAKEEQYF. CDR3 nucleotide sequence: TGTGCCAGCAGTCCTACCGGGGGCGCTAAGGAAGAGCAGTACTTC.

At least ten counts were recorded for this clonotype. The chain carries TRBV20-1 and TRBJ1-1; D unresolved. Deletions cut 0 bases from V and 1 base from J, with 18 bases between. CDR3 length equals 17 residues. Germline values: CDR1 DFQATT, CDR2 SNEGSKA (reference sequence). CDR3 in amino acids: CSARDFRGSASNTEAFF. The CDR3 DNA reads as TGCAGTGCTAGAGATTTTCGTGGCAGCGCGTCGAACACTGAAGCTTTCTTT.

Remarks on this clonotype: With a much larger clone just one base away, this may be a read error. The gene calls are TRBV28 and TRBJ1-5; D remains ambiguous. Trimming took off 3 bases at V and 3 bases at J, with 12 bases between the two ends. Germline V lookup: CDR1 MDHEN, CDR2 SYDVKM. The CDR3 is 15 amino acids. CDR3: CASSFLEVVNQPQHF. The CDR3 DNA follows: TGTGCCAGCAGTTTCCTGGAAGTAGTCAATCAGCCCCAGCATTTT.

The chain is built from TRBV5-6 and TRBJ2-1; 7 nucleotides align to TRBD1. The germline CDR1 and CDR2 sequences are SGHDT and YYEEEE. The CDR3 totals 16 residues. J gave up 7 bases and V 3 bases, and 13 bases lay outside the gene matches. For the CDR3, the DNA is TGTGCCAGCAGCTATAGGGACAGCACACACAGGAATGAGCAGTTCTTC. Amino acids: CASSYRDSTHRNEQFF.

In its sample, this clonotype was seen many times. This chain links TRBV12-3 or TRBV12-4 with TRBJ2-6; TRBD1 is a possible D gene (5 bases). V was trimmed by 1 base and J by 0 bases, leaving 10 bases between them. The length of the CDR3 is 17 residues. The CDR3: CASSLDRLNSGANVLTF. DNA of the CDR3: TGTGCCAGCAGTTTAGACAGGTTGAACTCTGGGGCCAACGTCCTGACTTTC.

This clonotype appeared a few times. CDR3 sequence (DNA): TGTGCCATCAGTGAGTCGGCAAGTTACGAGCAGTACTTC. The encoded protein is CAISESASYEQYF. V and J are TRBV10-3 and TRBJ2-7; D is unresolved. Germline CDR1 reads ENHRY; CDR2 reads SYGVKD. The CDR3 is 13 amino acids. V was clipped by 0 bases and J by 4 bases, with 7 bases between them.

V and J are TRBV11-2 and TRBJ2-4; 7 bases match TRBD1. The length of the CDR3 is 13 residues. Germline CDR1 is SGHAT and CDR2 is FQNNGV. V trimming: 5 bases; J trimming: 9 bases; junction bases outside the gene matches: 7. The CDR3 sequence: CASSDGTESIQYF. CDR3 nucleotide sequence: TGTGCCAGCAGCGACGGGACAGAAAGCATTCAGTACTTC.

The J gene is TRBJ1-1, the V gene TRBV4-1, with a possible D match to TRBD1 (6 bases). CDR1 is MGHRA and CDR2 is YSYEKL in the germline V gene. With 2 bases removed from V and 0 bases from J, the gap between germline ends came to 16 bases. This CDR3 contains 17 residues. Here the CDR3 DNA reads TGCGCCAGCAGCCAAATGACAGGCCAACCCATGAACACTGAAGCTTTCTTT. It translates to CASSQMTGQPMNTEAFF.

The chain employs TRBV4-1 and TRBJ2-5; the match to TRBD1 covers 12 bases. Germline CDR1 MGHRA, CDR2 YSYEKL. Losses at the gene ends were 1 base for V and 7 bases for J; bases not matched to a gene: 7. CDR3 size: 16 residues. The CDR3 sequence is CASSQAGTGGTGTQYF. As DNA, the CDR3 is TGCGCCAGCAGCCAAGCCGGGACAGGGGGCACCGGGACCCAGTACTTC.

The chain's CDR3 is CSAEGVAGVDGELFF. The CDR3 DNA reads as TGCAGTGCGGAGGGTGTTGCGGGAGTGGACGGGGAGCTGTTTTTT. This chain connects TRBV20-1 to TRBJ2-2; 7 nucleotides match TRBD2. CDR1 and CDR2 from the germline V gene are DFQATT and SNEGSKA (reference sequence). This CDR3 spans 15 amino acids. After removal of 6 bases from V and 7 bases from J, the junction contained 14 bases not matched to a gene.

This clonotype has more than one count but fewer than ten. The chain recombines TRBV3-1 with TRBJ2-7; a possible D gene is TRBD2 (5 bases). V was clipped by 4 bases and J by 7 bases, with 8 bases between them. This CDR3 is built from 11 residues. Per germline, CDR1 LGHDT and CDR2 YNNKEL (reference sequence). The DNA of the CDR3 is TGTGCCAGCAGCCGACCGGGGGAGCAGTACTTC. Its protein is CASSRPGEQYF.

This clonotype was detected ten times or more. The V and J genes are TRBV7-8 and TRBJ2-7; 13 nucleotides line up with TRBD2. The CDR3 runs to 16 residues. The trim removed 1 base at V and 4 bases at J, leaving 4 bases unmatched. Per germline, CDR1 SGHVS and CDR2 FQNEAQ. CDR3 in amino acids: CASSLGLAGGGYEQYF. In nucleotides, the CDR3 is TGTGCCAGCAGCTTAGGACTAGCGGGAGGAGGTTACGAGCAGTACTTC.

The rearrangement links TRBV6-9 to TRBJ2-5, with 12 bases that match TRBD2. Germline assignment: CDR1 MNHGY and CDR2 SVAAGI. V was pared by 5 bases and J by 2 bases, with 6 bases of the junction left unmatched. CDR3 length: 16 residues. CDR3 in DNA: TGTGCCAGCAGTGTGGAGACTAGCGGGAGACAAGAGACCCAGTACTTC. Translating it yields CASSVETSGRQETQYF.

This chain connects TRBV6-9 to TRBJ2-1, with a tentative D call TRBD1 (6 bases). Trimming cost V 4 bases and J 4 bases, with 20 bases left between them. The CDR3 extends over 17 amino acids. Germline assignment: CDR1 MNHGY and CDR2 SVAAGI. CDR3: CASSSPRRDKLYNEQFF. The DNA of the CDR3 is TGTGCCAGCAGTTCCCCCCGCCGGGACAAGCTTTACAATGAGCAGTTCTTC.